The next 30 T cell receptor beta chains were all read from a single sample in a study of early T cells in non-severe SARS-CoV-2 infection. TCRdb used MiXCR to reprocess the 5' RACE reads, holding one entry per CDR3 protein. Of under 70,000 distinct CDR3 sequences in the sample, under 15% were seen once. Here the sequenced sample was whole blood, taken at baseline. All receptors derive from an adult who was a healthcare worker with PCR-confirmed SARS-CoV-2 infection or an uninfected control (not recorded which).

This clonotype was found a few times. The rearrangement joins TRBV20-1 to TRBJ2-1, with 8 bases matching TRBD1. The J segment lost 7 bases and the V segment lost 6 bases, leaving 5 bases of the junction unmatched. CDR3 length equals 12 residues. Germline-derived CDR1 and CDR2 are DFQATT and SNEGSKA (reference sequence). CDR3 sequence reads: CSARQGQNEQFF. The CDR3 DNA reads TGCAGTGCCAGACAGGGGCAAAATGAGCAGTTCTTC.

This clonotype is deemed medium-sized (0.01 to 0.1%). This rearrangement joins TRBV12-3 or TRBV12-4 to TRBJ2-2; D gene uncertain. This CDR3 is built from 11 residues. V was trimmed by 8 bases and J by 4 bases, leaving 5 bases between them. The CDR3 region has the DNA TGTGCCAGCCGACTCACCGGGGAGCTGTTTTTT. It encodes CASRLTGELFF.

V usage is TRBV7-9 and J usage is TRBJ2-5; TRBD2 aligns across 14 bases. The ends lost 5 bases at V and 2 bases at J; junction bases unmatched: 4. CDR1 SEHNR and CDR2 FQNEAQ come from the germline V gene (reference sequence). The CDR3 extends over 16 amino acids. Here the CDR3 DNA reads TGTGCCAGCAGCACCAGGACTAGCGGGGGGCAAGAGACCCAGTACTTC. It encodes CASSTRTSGGQETQYF.

Ten or more counts support this clonotype. CDR3 amino acids: CASTPYRGSYEQYF. The CDR3 bases are TGTGCCAGCACCCCCTATAGGGGATCCTACGAGCAGTACTTC. The V gene is TRBV28, the J gene TRBJ2-7; a possible D gene is TRBD1 (5 bases). Trimming pared 7 bases from V and 1 base from J, leaving 14 bases between. The germline V gene has CDR1 MDHEN and CDR2 SYDVKM. The CDR3 covers 14 residues.

The table lists this clonotype with many counts. The chain couples TRBV29-1 to TRBJ2-7, with TRBD1 identical over 8 bases. J was trimmed by 3 bases and V by 6 bases; bases with no gene match: 7. This CDR3 is 13 amino acids long. In germline, CDR1 is SQVTM, CDR2 ANQGSEA. CDR3 residues: CSVGNRGIYEQYF. CDR3 nucleotides: TGCAGCGTCGGGAACAGGGGGATCTACGAGCAGTACTTC.

The chain combines TRBV6-1 with TRBJ2-1; the D is unclear. Trimming took 1 base from V and 3 from J, leaving 13 bases between them. The germline CDR1 and CDR2 sequences are MNHNS and SASEGT. The CDR3 has 16 amino acids. DNA for the CDR3: TGTGCCAGCAGTGAAGAACGGGCAGCAAGCTACAATGAGCAGTTCTTC. Amino acid sequence: CASSEERAASYNEQFF.

This chain links TRBV11-2 with TRBJ2-1, with 14 bases fitting TRBD2. The V and J ends lost 6 bases and 6 bases, in that order; junction bases with no gene match: 4. The germline V gene encodes CDR1 SGHAT and CDR2 FQNNGV. The CDR3 totals 15 residues. CDR3: CASRNGLAGGNEQFF. CDR3 coding DNA: TGTGCCAGCAGGAACGGACTAGCGGGGGGCAATGAGCAGTTCTTC.

CDR3 region: CASREGPTGTEAFF. The CDR3 DNA is TGCGCCAGCAGGGAGGGACCGACGGGCACTGAAGCTTTCTTT. This sequence joins TRBV10-1 and TRBJ1-1, with a weak D call TRBD1 (5 bases). Germline values: CDR1 WNHNN, CDR2 SYGVQD (reference sequence). There are 14 residues in the CDR3. V was clipped by 6 bases and J by 4 bases, with 15 bases between them.

This clonotype was observed a handful of times. V and J are TRBV5-1 and TRBJ2-1, with D perhaps given as TRBD1 or TRBD2 (5 bases each). The germline V gene has CDR1 SGHRS and CDR2 YFSETQ. With 8 bases removed from V and 7 bases from J, the gap between germline ends came to 19 bases. The CDR3 consists of 14 residues. The CDR3 here is CASTNRGPRNEQFF. The CDR3 nucleotides read TGCGCCAGTACGAACCGGGGCCCGAGGAATGAGCAGTTCTTC.

The CDR3 is CASSPRGGGYTF. The CDR3 nucleotides are TGTGCCAGCAGTCCCCGCGGAGGGGGCTACACCTTC. This chain uses TRBV28 with TRBJ1-2; D is unresolved. CDR3 length: 12 amino acids. With 5 bases removed from V and 8 bases from J, the gap between germline ends came to 12 bases. The germline V gene encodes CDR1 MDHEN and CDR2 SYDVKM.

This clonotype was observed a few times. This chain uses TRBV12-3 or TRBV12-4 with TRBJ2-7; TRBD2 agrees at 8 bases. The length of the CDR3 is 14 residues. The ends lost 2 bases at V and 5 bases at J; junction bases unmatched: 5. The CDR3, as DNA: TGTGCCAGCAGTTTACGCGGGGGGCCCAACGAGCAGTACTTC. It encodes CASSLRGGPNEQYF.

This chain connects TRBV28 to TRBJ2-4, with a possible D match to TRBD2 (5 bases). Germline values: CDR1 MDHEN, CDR2 SYDVKM. The CDR3 is 15 residues long. The ends were cut back, 4 bases at V and 7 bases at J, with 17 bases in the middle. CDR3 sequence (DNA): TGTGCCAGCAGTTATGAGGGCACCGTGGGGAACATTCAGTACTTC. Translating it yields CASSYEGTVGNIQYF. Supplemented by reference TRBV28 and TRBJ2-4, the full variable domain reads DVKVTQSSRYLVKRTGEKVFLECVQDMDHENMFWYRQDPGLGLRLIYFSYDVKMKEKGDIPEGYSVSREKKERFSLILESASTNQTSMYLCASSYEGTVGNIQYFGAGTRLSVL.

This clonotype has only a few counts. This chain links TRBV2 with TRBJ1-2; 9 nucleotides match TRBD1. CDR1 is SNHLY, CDR2 FYNNEI, per germline. This CDR3 spans 15 amino acids. The J segment lost 5 bases and the V segment lost 6 bases, leaving 10 bases of the junction unmatched. The DNA of the CDR3 is TGTGCCAGCAGCCGCAATACAGGGGGCGAGTATGGCTACACCTTC. Translated: CASSRNTGGEYGYTF.

This clonotype was detected ten times or more. The V gene is TRBV3-1, the J gene TRBJ1-1; no clear D. The CDR3 is made up of 12 amino acids. V was clipped by 4 bases and J by 8 bases, with 11 bases between them. From germline, CDR1 is LGHDT and CDR2 YNNKEL (reference sequence). The CDR3 nucleotides read TGTGCCAGCAGCCTTCTGGGCACCGAAGCTTTCTTT. It specifies CASSLLGTEAFF.

This clonotype appeared a few times. The chain couples TRBV7-9 to TRBJ1-2; no firm D call. CDR1 is SEHNR and CDR2 is FQNEAQ in the germline V gene (reference sequence). Trimming shortened V by 11 bases and J by 2 bases, and 12 bases separated the two germline ends. This CDR3 region has 12 residues. CDR3 sequence: CASTDSNYGYTF. The CDR3, as DNA: TGTGCCTCGACGGATAGCAACTATGGCTACACCTTC. The complete variable domain, with remaining parts taken from reference TRBV7-9 and TRBJ1-2, reads DTGVSQNPRHKITKRGQNVTFRCDPISEHNRLYWYRQTLGQGPEFLTYFQNEAQLEKSRLLSDRFSAERPKGSFSTLEIQRTEQGDSAMYLCASTDSNYGYTFGSGTRLTVV.

The V gene is TRBV3-1, the J gene TRBJ2-3; TRBD2 matches at 9 bases. The ends lost 1 base at V and 0 bases at J; junction bases unmatched: 8. Per germline, CDR1 LGHDT and CDR2 YNNKEL (reference sequence). This CDR3 has 18 residues. CDR3 loop: CASSQAMTGLASTDTQYF. CDR3 sequence (DNA): TGTGCCAGCAGCCAAGCTATGACGGGACTAGCCAGCACAGATACGCAGTATTTT.

This clonotype was recorded at least ten times. The chain carries TRBV2 and TRBJ1-4; 8 bases are a match to TRBD1. V shed 8 bases and J 7 bases; nucleotides not matched to a gene: 12. The CDR3 sequence is 15 residues long. Germline V gene lookup returns CDR1 SNHLY and CDR2 FYNNEI. CDR3 protein: CASAELRGRSEKLFF. The DNA of the CDR3 is TGTGCCAGCGCGGAACTCAGGGGGCGAAGTGAAAAACTGTTTTTT.

This clonotype was found a few times. V gene TRBV21-1 combines with J gene TRBJ2-7; the D segment call TRBD1 is taken from the table without a DNA check. TRBV21-1 is tagged as a pseudogene. CDR3 size: 19 residues. The CDR3 region has the DNA TGTGCCAGCAACAAAGTTGGGGGGCCTAGGGAACAGGAAACCTACGAGCAGTACTTC. Translating gives CASNKVGGPREQETYEQYF.

The chain carries TRBV7-9 and TRBJ1-1; D unresolved. Germline lookup yields CDR1 SEHNR and CDR2 FQNEAQ (reference sequence). This CDR3 spans 11 amino acids. The V end lost 5 bases, the J end lost 8 bases, and 9 bases lay between the germline ends. In nucleotides, the CDR3 is TGTGCCAGCAGCAGGGAATTCGAAGCTTTCTTT. Translation: CASSREFEAFF.

In nucleotides, the CDR3 is TGTGCCACCTCCCTGGACAGGAACACTGAAGCTTTCTTT. It codes for CATSLDRNTEAFF. The chain links TRBV6-4 to TRBJ1-1, with D maybe TRBD1 (6 bases). Trimming removed 10 bases from V and 1 base from J, with 13 bases in between. Germline assignment: CDR1 MRHNA and CDR2 SNTAGT. The CDR3 covers 13 residues.

This clonotype has ten or more counts. The chain carries TRBV11-2 and TRBJ2-7, with TRBD2 matching 11 bases. The CDR3 spans 15 residues. V shed 5 bases, J shed 2 bases, and the junction held 5 bases outside the gene matches. Germline V gene sequence: CDR1 SGHAT, CDR2 FQNNGV. The CDR3 DNA is TGTGCCAGCAGCCCACTAGCGGGAGCAACCTACGAGCAGTACTTC. Translated, it gives CASSPLAGATYEQYF.

The chain recombines TRBV6-4 with TRBJ2-2; tentatively, D is TRBD1 (5 bases). The CDR3 has 14 amino acids. The germline V gene encodes CDR1 MRHNA and CDR2 SNTAGT. Deletions cut 0 bases from V and 3 bases from J, with 5 bases between. Here the CDR3 DNA reads TGTGCCAGCAGTGACTCAGGGGACACCGGGGAGCTGTTTTTT. Amino acid sequence: CASSDSGDTGELFF.

The V and J genes are TRBV7-8 and TRBJ2-7; TRBD1 aligns across 9 bases. The germline V gene encodes CDR1 SGHVS and CDR2 FQNEAQ. This CDR3 is built from 15 residues. After removal of 5 bases from V and 4 bases from J, the junction contained 9 bases not matched to a gene. CDR3 in amino acids: CASSHGTGKAYEQYF. The CDR3 bases are TGTGCCAGCAGCCACGGGACAGGGAAGGCGTACGAGCAGTACTTC.

This clonotype came up once. V gene TRBV10-3 combines with J gene TRBJ2-5; D remains unclear. Between the trimmed V and J ends, which lost 3 bases and 1 base, there was a span of 6 bases. The germline CDR1 and CDR2 sequences are ENHRY and SYGVKD. This CDR3 has 13 amino acids. DNA for the CDR3: TGTGCCATCAGTGACCTGTTCCAAGAGACCCAGTACTTC. Its protein product is CAISDLFQETQYF.

This clonotype occurred a few times. The gene calls are TRBV29-1 and TRBJ1-3; D is possibly TRBD1 (5 bases). CDR1 and CDR2 (germline): SQVTM, ANQGSEA. Trimming took 6 bases from V and 10 from J, leaving 16 bases between them. The CDR3 spans 12 residues. CDR3 in DNA: TGCAGCGTGGACCCTGCTGGGGGAACCATATATTTT. Protein sequence: CSVDPAGGTIYF.

This chain uses TRBV20-1 with TRBJ2-7, with 8 bases lining up with TRBD2. V lost 4 bases, J lost 4 bases, and 6 bases stayed unmatched. This CDR3 region has 13 residues. The germline V gene has CDR1 DFQATT and CDR2 SNEGSKA (reference sequence). This CDR3 is CSANSGIGYEQYF. The CDR3 DNA follows: TGCAGTGCTAATAGCGGGATAGGATACGAGCAGTACTTC.

This clonotype was seen many times. The genes are TRBV29-1 and TRBJ2-7; 7 positions match TRBD1. This CDR3 is 14 amino acids long. Germline V lookup: CDR1 SQVTM, CDR2 ANQGSEA. The ends lost 4 bases at V and 3 bases at J; junction bases unmatched: 9. This CDR3 reads CSVGSGSGGYEQYF. CDR3 in DNA: TGCAGCGTTGGAAGTGGGTCAGGGGGCTACGAGCAGTACTTC.

This clonotype has ten or more counts. The chain combines TRBV11-2 with TRBJ2-7; 9 nucleotides align to TRBD1. This CDR3 is built from 16 residues. CDR1 is SGHAT and CDR2 is FQNNGV in the germline V gene. Losses at the gene ends were 1 base for V and 2 bases for J; bases not matched to a gene: 6. The CDR3 DNA is TGTGCCAGCAGCTTAGGAGGGACAGGGTCACCCTACGAGCAGTACTTC. This codes for CASSLGGTGSPYEQYF. The full variable domain, completed using reference TRBV11-2 and TRBJ2-7, is EAGVAQSPRYKIIEKRQSVAFWCNPISGHATLYWYQQILGQGPKLLIQFQNNGVVDDSQLPKDRFSAERLKGVDSTLKIQPAKLEDSAVYLCASSLGGTGSPYEQYFGPGTRLTVT.

This chain links TRBV7-2 with TRBJ1-2, with D unresolved. Trimming pared 2 bases from V and 3 bases from J, leaving 10 bases between. Germline V gene data show CDR1 as SGHTA and CDR2 as FQGNSA. The CDR3 spans 14 residues. CDR3 nucleotides: TGTGCCAGCAGCTTAATACAGAGCCACTATGGCTACACCTTC. It specifies CASSLIQSHYGYTF.

The chain has TRBV7-2 and TRBJ2-4, with 8 bases fitting TRBD1. CDR1 is SGHTA and CDR2 is FQGNSA in the germline V gene. The CDR3 contains 13 residues. With V trimmed by 5 bases and J by 12 bases, 9 bases remained unmatched. The CDR3 spells CASSGTGSVYQYF. As DNA, the CDR3 is TGTGCCAGCAGCGGGACAGGTTCGGTGTATCAGTACTTC.